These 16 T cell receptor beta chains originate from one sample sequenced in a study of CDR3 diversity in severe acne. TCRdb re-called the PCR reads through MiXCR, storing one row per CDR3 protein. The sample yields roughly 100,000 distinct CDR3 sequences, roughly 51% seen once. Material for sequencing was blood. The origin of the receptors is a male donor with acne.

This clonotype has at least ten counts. The CDR3 sequence: CASRNPGELFF. The CDR3 nucleotides are TGTGCCAGCAGGAATCCCGGGGAGCTGTTTTTT. The chain employs TRBV12-3 or TRBV12-4 and TRBJ2-2; D remains ambiguous. The CDR3 has 11 residues. The V gene lost 6 bases and the J gene lost 6 bases, with 5 bases spanning the gap.

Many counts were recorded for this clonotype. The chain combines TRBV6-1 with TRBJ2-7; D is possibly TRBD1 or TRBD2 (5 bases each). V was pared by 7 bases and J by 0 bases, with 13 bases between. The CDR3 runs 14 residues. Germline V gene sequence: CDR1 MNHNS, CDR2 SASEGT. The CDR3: CASTGTESSYEQYF. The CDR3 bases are TGTGCCAGCACCGGGACGGAGAGCTCCTACGAGCAGTACTTC.

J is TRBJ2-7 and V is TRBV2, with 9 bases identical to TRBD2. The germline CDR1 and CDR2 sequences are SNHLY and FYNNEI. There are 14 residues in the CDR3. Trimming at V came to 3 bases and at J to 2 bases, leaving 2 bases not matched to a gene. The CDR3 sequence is CASSETSGTYEQYF. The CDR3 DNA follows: TGTGCCAGCAGTGAGACTAGCGGAACCTACGAGCAGTACTTC.

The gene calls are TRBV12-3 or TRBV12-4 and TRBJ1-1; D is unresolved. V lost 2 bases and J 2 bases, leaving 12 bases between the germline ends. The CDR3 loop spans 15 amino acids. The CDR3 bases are TGTGCCAGCAGTTTACGTTCCGGGGTAAACACTGAAGCTTTCTTT. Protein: CASSLRSGVNTEAFF.

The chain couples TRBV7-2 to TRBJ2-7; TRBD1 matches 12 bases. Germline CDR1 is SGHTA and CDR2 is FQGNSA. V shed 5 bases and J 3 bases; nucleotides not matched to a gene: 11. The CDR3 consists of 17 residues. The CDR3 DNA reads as TGTGCCAGCAGCCAAGAAGTCGGGACAGGGGGCGTCTACGAGCAGTACTTC. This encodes CASSQEVGTGGVYEQYF.

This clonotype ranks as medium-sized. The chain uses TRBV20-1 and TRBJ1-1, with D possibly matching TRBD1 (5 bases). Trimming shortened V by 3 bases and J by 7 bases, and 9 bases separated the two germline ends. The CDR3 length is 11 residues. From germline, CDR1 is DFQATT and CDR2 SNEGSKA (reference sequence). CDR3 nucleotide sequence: TGCAGTGCTAGCTACAGGTTTGAAGCTTTCTTT. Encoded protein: CSASYRFEAFF.

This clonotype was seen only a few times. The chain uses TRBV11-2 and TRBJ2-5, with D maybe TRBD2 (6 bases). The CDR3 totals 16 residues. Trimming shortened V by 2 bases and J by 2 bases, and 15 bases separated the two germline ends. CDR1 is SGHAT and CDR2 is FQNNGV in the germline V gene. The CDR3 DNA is TGTGCCAGCAGCTTACCCCCCCTTAGCGGTCAAGAGACCCAGTACTTC. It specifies CASSLPPLSGQETQYF.

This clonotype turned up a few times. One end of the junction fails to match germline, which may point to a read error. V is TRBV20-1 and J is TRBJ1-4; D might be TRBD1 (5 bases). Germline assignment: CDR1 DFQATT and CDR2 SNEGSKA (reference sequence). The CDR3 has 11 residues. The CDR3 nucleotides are TGCAGCCCTCAACCCTGGGGGAGGGACTTTTTC. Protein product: CSPQPWGRDFF.

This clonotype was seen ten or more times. The CDR3 sequence is CASSLVLAGSGQPQHF. Here the CDR3 DNA reads TGTGCCAGCAGCTTAGTTTTGGCGGGGTCCGGTCAGCCCCAGCATTTT. This chain joins TRBV7-2 and TRBJ1-5; D is unresolved. The CDR3 is 16 residues long. The germline V and J ends were trimmed by 1 base and 6 bases, with 16 bases remaining between them. Germline V CDR1 and CDR2: SGHTA, FQGNSA.

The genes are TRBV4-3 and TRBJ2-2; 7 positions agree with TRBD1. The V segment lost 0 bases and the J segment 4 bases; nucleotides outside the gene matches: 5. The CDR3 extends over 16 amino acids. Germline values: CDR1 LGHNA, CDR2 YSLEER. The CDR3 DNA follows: TGCGCCAGCAGCCAAGAGAGGACAGGTCCCACCGGGGAGCTGTTTTTT. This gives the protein CASSQERTGPTGELFF.

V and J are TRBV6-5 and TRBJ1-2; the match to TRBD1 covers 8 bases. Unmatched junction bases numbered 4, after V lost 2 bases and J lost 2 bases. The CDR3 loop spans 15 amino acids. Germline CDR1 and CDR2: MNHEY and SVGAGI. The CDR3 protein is CASSYVGQGNYGYTF. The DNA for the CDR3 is TGTGCCAGCAGTTACGTCGGACAGGGAAACTATGGCTACACCTTC.

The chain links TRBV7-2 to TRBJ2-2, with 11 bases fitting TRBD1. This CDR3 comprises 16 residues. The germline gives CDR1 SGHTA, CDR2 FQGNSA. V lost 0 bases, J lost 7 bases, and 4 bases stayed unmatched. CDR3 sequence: CASSLAGQGAGGELFF. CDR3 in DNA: TGTGCCAGCAGCTTAGCTGGACAGGGGGCAGGCGGGGAGCTGTTTTTT.

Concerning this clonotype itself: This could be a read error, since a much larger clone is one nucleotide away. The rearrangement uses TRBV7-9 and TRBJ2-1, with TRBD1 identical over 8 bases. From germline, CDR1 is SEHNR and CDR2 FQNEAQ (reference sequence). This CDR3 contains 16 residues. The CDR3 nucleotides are TGTGCCAGCAGCTATGAGGGGACAGGTTCCTACAAAGAGCAGTTCTTC. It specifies CASSYEGTGSYKEQFF.

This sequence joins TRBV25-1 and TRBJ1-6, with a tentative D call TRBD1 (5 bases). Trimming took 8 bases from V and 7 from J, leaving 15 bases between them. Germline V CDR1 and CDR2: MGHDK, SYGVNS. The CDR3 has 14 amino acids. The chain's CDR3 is CASGGGRPNSPLHF. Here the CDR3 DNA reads TGTGCCAGCGGTGGGGGACGGCCGAATTCACCCCTCCACTTT. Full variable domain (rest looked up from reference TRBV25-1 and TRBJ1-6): EADIYQTPRYLVIGTGKKITLECSQTMGHDKMYWYQQDPGMELHLIHYSYGVNSTEKGDLSSESTVSRIRTEHFPLTLESARPSHTSQYLCASGGGRPNSPLHFGNGTRLTVT.

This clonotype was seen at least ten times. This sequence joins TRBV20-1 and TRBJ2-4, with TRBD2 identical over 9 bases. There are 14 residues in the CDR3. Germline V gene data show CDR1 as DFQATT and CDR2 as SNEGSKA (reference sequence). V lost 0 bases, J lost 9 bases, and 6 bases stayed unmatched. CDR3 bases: TGCAGTGCTAGAGAGCCTAGCGGGATGAGCATTCAGTACTTC. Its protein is CSAREPSGMSIQYF.

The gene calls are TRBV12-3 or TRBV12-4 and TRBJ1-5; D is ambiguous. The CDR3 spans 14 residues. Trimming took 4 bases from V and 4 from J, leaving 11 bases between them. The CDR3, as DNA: TGTGCCAGCAGTTCGTTGTCGGGGAATCAGCCCCAGCATTTT. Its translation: CASSSLSGNQPQHF.